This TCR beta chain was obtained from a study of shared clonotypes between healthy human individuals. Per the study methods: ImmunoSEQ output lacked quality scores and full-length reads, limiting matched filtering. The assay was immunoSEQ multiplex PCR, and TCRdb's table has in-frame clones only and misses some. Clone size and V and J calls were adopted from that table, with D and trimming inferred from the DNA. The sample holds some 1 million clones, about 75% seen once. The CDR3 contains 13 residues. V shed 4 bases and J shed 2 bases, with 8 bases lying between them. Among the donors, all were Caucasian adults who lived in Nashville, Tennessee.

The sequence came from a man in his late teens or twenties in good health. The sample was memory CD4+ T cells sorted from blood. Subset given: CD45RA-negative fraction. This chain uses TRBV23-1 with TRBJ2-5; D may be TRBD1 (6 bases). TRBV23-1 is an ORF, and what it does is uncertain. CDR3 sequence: CASSLRGQETQYF. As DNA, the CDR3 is TGCGCCAGCAGTCTCAGGGGACAAGAGACCCAGTACTTC.